Following are 24 T cell receptor beta chains from one sample sequenced in a study of molecular identifiers for immune sequencing clone quantification. One entry per CDR3 protein results from TCRdb running MiXCR on the PCR reads. The sample carries 400,000 to 600,000 distinct CDR3 sequences, 20% to 25% recorded once. Material: naive CD8+ T cells from blood, with Jurkat cell RNA spiked in. As for subset: FACS-sorted CD8+CD4-CCR7+CD45RA+ naive T cells. The receptors stem from a human donor in good health. Some libraries in this study had Jurkat cell RNA spiked in.

This clonotype was counted between two and nine times. V usage is TRBV7-9 and J usage is TRBJ2-7; 9 bases are shared with TRBD1. CDR3 length equals 13 residues. CDR1 SEHNR and CDR2 FQNEAQ come from the germline V gene (reference sequence). After removal of 10 bases from V and 3 bases from J, the junction contained 7 bases not matched to a gene. The CDR3 DNA follows: TGTGCCATCCGGGACAGGGTTCACTACGAGCAGTACTTC. Translated, it gives CAIRDRVHYEQYF.

This clonotype was found many times. The chain couples TRBV6-6 to TRBJ2-5; D gene unclear. V lost 4 bases and J 7 bases, leaving 10 bases between the germline ends. This CDR3 region has 12 residues. The germline V gene has CDR1 MNHNY and CDR2 SVGAGI (reference sequence). This CDR3 reads CASSSSIGTQYF. The CDR3 DNA reads as TGTGCCAGCAGTTCAAGTATCGGGACCCAGTACTTC.

The table lists this clonotype with a few counts. The genes are TRBV28 and TRBJ2-7; TRBD2 matches 9 bases. Germline CDR1 and CDR2: MDHEN and SYDVKM. J was trimmed by 5 bases and V by 5 bases; bases with no gene match: 13. The CDR3 spans 16 residues. As DNA, the CDR3 is TGTGCCAGCAGTCGCCTCAAACTAGCGGGTGTACACGAGCAGTACTTC. Its translation is CASSRLKLAGVHEQYF.

This clonotype was seen many times. This rearrangement joins TRBV7-9 to TRBJ2-7; no firm D call. This CDR3 region has 14 residues. V dropped 1 base and J dropped 1 base, with 8 bases sitting between them. Germline V CDR1 and CDR2: SEHNR, FQNEAQ (reference sequence). CDR3 loop: CASSLESRSYEQYF. CDR3 coding DNA: TGTGCCAGCAGCTTAGAGAGTCGGTCCTACGAGCAGTACTTC. The full variable domain, with the rest looked up from reference TRBV7-9 and TRBJ2-7, is DTGVSQNPRHKITKRGQNVTFRCDPISEHNRLYWYRQTLGQGPEFLTYFQNEAQLEKSRLLSDRFSAERPKGSFSTLEIQRTEQGDSAMYLCASSLESRSYEQYFGPGTRLTVT.

This clonotype has a single count. A much larger clone lies one base from this, so it may be a read error. This chain joins TRBV2 and TRBJ2-7; 9 positions match TRBD1. Trimming removed 8 bases from V and 7 bases from J; junction bases left unmatched: 9. CDR1 SNHLY and CDR2 FYNNEI come from the germline V gene. The CDR3 consists of 13 residues. CDR3 in DNA: TGTGCCAGCGGAGGGGACAGGGCGATAGAGCAGTACTTC. It is translated as CASGGDRAIEQYF.

This clonotype was recorded a few times. The chain couples TRBV27 to TRBJ2-3; 7 bases map to TRBD2. V lost 4 bases to trimming and J lost 6 bases; unmatched junction nucleotides: 10. The germline V gene has CDR1 MNHEY and CDR2 SMNVEV (reference sequence). The CDR3 is 15 amino acids. CDR3 sequence: CASSSLFGGSDTQYF. The CDR3 DNA reads as TGTGCCAGCAGTTCCCTCTTCGGGGGGAGTGATACGCAGTATTTT.

As to this clonotype: One base away lies a much larger clone, so this may be a sequencing read error. The chain employs TRBV27 and TRBJ2-7; no clear D. CDR1 and CDR2 (germline): MNHEY, SMNVEV (reference sequence). The CDR3 extends over 13 amino acids. Trimming left V 3 bases short and J 3 bases short, with 9 bases between. Here the CDR3 DNA reads TGTGCCAGCAGTTTTATAGGGTGCTACGAGCAGTACTTC. It specifies CASSFIGCYEQYF.

This clonotype was seen ten or more times. J is TRBJ1-5 and V is TRBV6-2 or TRBV6-3; D unresolved. CDR3 size: 17 residues. CDR1 and CDR2 from the germline V gene are MNHEY and SVGEGT. With 5 bases removed from V and 0 bases from J, the gap between germline ends came to 17 bases. In DNA, the CDR3 is TGTGCCAGCAGTCCCCGGACCGCACTTTATAGCAATCAGCCCCAGCATTTT. Translation: CASSPRTALYSNQPQHF.

The chain links TRBV6-5 to TRBJ2-4; the D gene could be TRBD1 or TRBD2 (6 bases each). Germline-derived CDR1 and CDR2 are MNHEY and SVGAGI. V was pared by 2 bases and J by 6 bases, with 11 bases between. This CDR3 has 14 amino acids. CDR3 DNA: TGTGCCAGCAGTTACGGAGGGGGTCCAAACATTCAGTACTTC. Protein product: CASSYGGGPNIQYF.

This clonotype was observed many times. The rearrangement links TRBV19 to TRBJ1-3; D gene uncertain. Trimming cost V 3 bases and J 0 bases, with 9 bases left between them. Germline assignment: CDR1 LNHDA and CDR2 SQIVND (reference sequence). This CDR3 comprises 15 residues. CDR3 sequence: CASSIDKSSGNTIYF. The CDR3 DNA sequence: TGTGCCAGTAGTATTGACAAGAGCTCTGGAAACACCATATATTTT.

This clonotype has only a few counts. The V call is TRBV20-1, the J call TRBJ2-7; 10 bases match TRBD2. Germline values: CDR1 DFQATT, CDR2 SNEGSKA (reference sequence). The CDR3 length is 16 residues. Trimming removed 2 bases from V and 2 bases from J; junction bases left unmatched: 9. CDR3 sequence: CSARPRTSGDTYEQYF. In nucleotides, the CDR3 is TGCAGTGCTAGACCCCGGACTAGCGGAGATACCTACGAGCAGTACTTC.

The chain carries TRBV9 and TRBJ2-7; 12 positions agree with TRBD1. This CDR3 has 15 residues. The germline CDR1 and CDR2 sequences are SGDLS and YYNGEE. V gave up 3 bases and J gave up 4 bases; unmatched junction bases: 5. In DNA form, the CDR3 reads TGTGCCAGCAGCGCGGGGACAGGGGGCCCGTACGAGCAGTACTTC. Protein: CASSAGTGGPYEQYF.

This clonotype was counted at least ten times. This chain joins TRBV14 and TRBJ2-3, with D hard to call. V was shortened by 1 base and J by 8 bases, with 10 bases between the two germline ends. The CDR3 is 13 residues long. The germline gives CDR1 SGHDN, CDR2 FVKESK. For the CDR3, the DNA is TGTGCCAGCAGCCAAGGGGTGACTGGTACGCAGTATTTT. It codes for CASSQGVTGTQYF. Full variable domain (outside the CDR3, taken from reference TRBV14 and TRBJ2-3): EAGVTQFPSHSVIEKGQTVTLRCDPISGHDNLYWYRRVMGKEIKFLLHFVKESKQDESGMPNNRFLAERTGGTYSTLKVQPAELEDSGVYFCASSQGVTGTQYFGPGTRLTVL.

As for this clonotype: A much larger clone sits a single nucleotide away, making a read error possible. The chain is built from TRBV7-2 and TRBJ1-2, with a possible D match to TRBD1 (5 bases). The CDR3 sequence is 14 residues long. Germline CDR1 reads SGHTA; CDR2 reads FQGNSA. CDR3 sequence (DNA): TGTGCCAGCAGCTTAGCGGACACTGGGGCTGGCTACGCCTTC. Its translation: CASSLADTGAGYAF.

For this clonotype: This may stem from a read error, because a much larger clone lies one nucleotide away. V is TRBV30 and J is TRBJ1-1; 9 nucleotides line up with TRBD1. CDR1 GTSNPN and CDR2 SVGIG come from the germline V gene (reference sequence). Trimming removed 4 bases from V and 9 bases from J; junction bases left unmatched: 18. The CDR3 length is 16 residues. The CDR3 sequence: CAWTLPGQGFRTKAFF. DNA for the CDR3: TGTGCCTGGACCTTGCCGGGACAGGGATTTCGAACTAAAGCTTTCTTT.

In its sample, this clonotype was seen a few times. The rearrangement links TRBV20-1 to TRBJ1-1; D is unresolved. The germline V gene has CDR1 DFQATT and CDR2 SNEGSKA (reference sequence). Trimming took 0 bases from V and 5 from J, leaving 7 bases between them. CDR3 length equals 12 residues. The DNA for the CDR3 is TGCAGTGCTAGAGAGAAGCGTACTGAAGCTTTCTTT. Amino acids: CSAREKRTEAFF.

This clonotype was seen only once. The chain uses TRBV7-9 and TRBJ2-7; D is undetermined. Germline V gene data show CDR1 as SEHNR and CDR2 as FQNEAQ (reference sequence). The CDR3 is made up of 14 amino acids. V was clipped by 1 base and J by 1 base, with 8 bases between them. This CDR3 is CASSLGRRSYEQYF. CDR3 DNA sequence: TGTGCCAGCAGCTTAGGACGCAGATCCTACGAGCAGTACTTC.

This clonotype was counted ten times or more. The rearrangement joins TRBV20-1 to TRBJ2-7; no clear D. This CDR3 spans 13 amino acids. The V end lost 8 bases, the J end lost 0 bases, and 14 bases lay between the germline ends. Germline CDR1 is DFQATT and CDR2 is SNEGSKA (reference sequence). This CDR3 is CSNQPEGSYEQYF. Written as DNA, the CDR3 is TGCAGTAACCAACCCGAAGGCTCCTACGAGCAGTACTTC.

This clonotype was detected only a few times. The gene calls are TRBV6-2 or TRBV6-3 and TRBJ2-3; 11 bases are shared with TRBD2. CDR1 is MNHEY and CDR2 is SVGEGT in the germline V gene. The CDR3 is 18 residues long. Trimming removed 4 bases from V and 0 bases from J; junction bases left unmatched: 9. The CDR3 DNA reads TGTGCCAGCAGTTTTACTAGCGGGAGTGCCCGTAGCACAGATACGCAGTATTTT. It codes for CASSFTSGSARSTDTQYF.

This clonotype has a count of ten or more. This rearrangement joins TRBV9 to TRBJ2-3; D perhaps matches TRBD1 (5 bases). The CDR3 runs 16 residues. V was pared by 1 base and J by 0 bases, with 12 bases between. Germline CDR1 SGDLS, CDR2 YYNGEE. Here the CDR3 DNA reads TGTGCCAGCAGCGTAAAGGGGATATCTAGCACAGATACGCAGTATTTT. This gives the protein CASSVKGISSTDTQYF. Based on the CDR3 plus reference TRBV9 and TRBJ2-3, the full variable domain is DSGVTQTPKHLITATGQRVTLRCSPRSGDLSVYWYQQSLDQGLQFLIQYYNGEERAKGNILERFSAQQFPDLHSELNLSSLELGDSALYFCASSVKGISSTDTQYFGPGTRLTVL.

This clonotype was recorded at least ten times. The rearrangement joins TRBV29-1 to TRBJ1-1; no definite D call. The CDR3 has 11 amino acids. Per germline, CDR1 SQVTM and CDR2 ANQGSEA. The V end was cut by 4 bases, the J end by 8 bases, with 11 bases between. The CDR3 region is CSVVWAAEAFF. The CDR3 DNA follows: TGCAGCGTTGTGTGGGCTGCCGAAGCTTTCTTT.

There are many counts of this clonotype. The chain joins TRBV27 to TRBJ2-1; 7 bases are a match to TRBD1. The CDR3 is 16 residues long. Germline V gene data show CDR1 as MNHEY and CDR2 as SMNVEV (reference sequence). Unmatched junction bases numbered 12, after V lost 6 bases and J lost 4 bases. This chain's CDR3 is CASSLTQGFGYNEQFF. As DNA, the CDR3 is TGTGCCAGCAGCTTAACACAGGGGTTTGGATACAATGAGCAGTTCTTC.

This chain connects TRBV4-3 to TRBJ2-7, with TRBD2 identical over 7 bases. Looked up from germline, CDR1 is LGHNA and CDR2 is YSLEER. The CDR3 is made up of 15 amino acids. Trimming cost V 0 bases and J 7 bases; bases outside gene matches: 9. CDR3 region: CASSQDRDYRLEQYF. Here the CDR3 DNA reads TGCGCCAGCAGCCAAGACCGGGACTACCGCCTGGAGCAGTACTTC.

At least ten counts were recorded for this clonotype. The chain carries TRBV12-3 or TRBV12-4 and TRBJ1-1; D unclear. The CDR3 runs 12 residues. V was clipped by 5 bases and J by 4 bases, with 8 bases between them. This CDR3 is CASSPRFTEAFF. The DNA of the CDR3 is TGTGCCAGCAGTCCAAGGTTCACTGAAGCTTTCTTT.